The entry below describes one TCR beta chain. This clone occurred many times. Its antigen remains undetermined. No clone much larger than this one lies a single base away; base qualities are absent. The source of the sample is a study of blood T cell repertoires in COVID-19 (TCRdb year 2020). With respect to the entire study: Samples from collaborators originated in the United States, Italy and Spain and spanned both the acute and convalescent phases of COVID-19. The material from the prospective study consisted of cDNA or gDNA derived from T cells, B-cell-depleted T cells, or PBMCs. Subjects who had been exposed to COVID-19, were actively infected with it, or had recovered from it provided the deeply sampled blood TCRbeta repertoires that made up the dataset. The repertoires were made available in a free public database intended to serve as a resource for research on the immune response to SARS-CoV-2. Samples were obtained from the ongoing ImmuneRACE study (first 160 participants) and from 1,254 subjects provided by 6 global collaborators. A de-identified subject ID, COVID-19 status, age in years and sex were almost always included in the sample metadata. HLA class I and class II types, where available, came from metadata supplied by the sample provider rather than from assay-based typing. Results and caveats for the whole study, not just this receptor: Clinical and demographic metadata were provided uncurated, with the amount varying by source and participant.

Another Seattle source contributed samples from volunteer blood donors who had recovered from COVID-19. Each collaborating institution followed its own protocols to collect whole blood in K2EDTA tubes. For TCRbeta analysis, collaborators shipped samples as frozen whole blood, isolated PBMCs, or DNA extracted from either of those sample types. TCRbeta CDR3 regions were amplified from genomic DNA using the immunoSEQ Assay, a bias-controlled multiplex PCR. As for the authors' bioinformatics: The number of nucleated cells in each sample was estimated by amplification of reference gene primers within the assay. Sequence reads were collapsed and filtered to measure the absolute abundance of every unique TCRbeta CDR3 rearrangement. For each sample, productive Simpson clonality was calculated as the square root of Simpson's diversity index over productive rearrangements. TCRdb retrieved this table from immuneACCESS and kept in-frame rearrangements only. Not all clones are present; in checked studies, unresolved V genes account for under half, and no reason is known for the remainder. For V, J and clone size, that table is used; D and trimming come from the DNA. The sample includes around 260,000 clones, with around 78% observed a single time. Jointly, the top ten make up 4.6% of the sample.

The CDR3 starts with the cysteine, ends with the phenylalanine, and has 14 residues. The entry retains the CDR3 DNA only, 42 bases that are in frame from base 1. The germline V gene yields SGHTS for CDR1 and YDEGEE for CDR2. V trim: 2 bases; J trim: 8 bases; unmatched bases: 6. This TCR derives from a man aged 60 to 69 who had recovered from COVID-19. This sequence uses TRBV5-8 and TRBJ1-4, with 7 bases in between that match TRBD1. Sequenced material: peripheral blood. The base sequence is TGTGCCAGCAGCTTAAGAGGGGGACAGGAAAAACTGTTTTTT. Its protein reads: CASSLRGGQEKLFF.